This T cell receptor (beta chain) was found in a study of blood T cell repertoires in COVID-19. The overall study: The origin of the acute and convalescent COVID-19 samples was the United States, Italy and Spain. T cells, B-cell-depleted T cells, or PBMCs supplied cDNA or gDNA.

Sequenced by immunoSEQ multiplex PCR; TCRdb stores in-frame clones only, minus some. Among some 200,000 clones listed, 84% were seen once. CDR3 length: 16 residues. Per germline, CDR1 MDHEN and CDR2 SYDVKM. Deletions cut 0 bases from V and 0 bases from J, with 8 bases between. The source material was peripheral blood. J is TRBJ1-4 and V is TRBV28; no clear D gene. The source of this sequence is a man younger than 40 with active or convalescent COVID-19. CDR3 amino acids: CASSLWGLSTNEKLFF. CDR3 in DNA: TGTGCCAGCAGTTTATGGGGCCTCTCAACTAATGAAAAACTGTTTTTT.